A single sample is the source of the 2 T cell receptor beta chains below, sequenced in a study of sequential checkpoint blockade in melanoma (dated by TCRdb to the late 2010s). Library creation used the immunoSEQ multiplex PCR assay. TCRdb limited this immuneACCESS table to in-frame rearrangements with V and J called. A share of clones is missing; checked studies link under half to unresolved V genes, and the rest is unexplained. The sample table contains fewer than 20,000 clones; only one count was recorded for roughly 59% of them. Jointly, the top ten make up around 17% of the sample. The intended sense of this specimen's treatment or condition label: randomized to nivolumab then ipilimumab (arm A) or the reverse (arm B). The starting material was CD8+ T cells sorted from blood (inferred from file names), obtained from a patient given nivolumab and ipilimumab in sequence. The receptors were sampled from a human donor with melanoma.

This clone was seen once. The chain recombines TRBV7-3 with TRBJ2-1; 10 nucleotides agree with TRBD1. Germline V CDR1 and CDR2: SGHTA, FQGTGA. The CDR3 is made up of 17 amino acids. J was trimmed by 7 bases and V by 2 bases; bases with no gene match: 11. This CDR3 reads CASSLGFGTGAENEQFF. The CDR3 bases are TGTGCCAGCAGCTTAGGGTTCGGGACAGGGGCGGAAAATGAGCAGTTCTTC.

The rearrangement uses TRBV4-2 and TRBJ2-1, with TRBD2 matching over 9 bases. V shed 4 bases, J shed 8 bases, and the junction held 12 bases outside the gene matches. Germline V lookup: CDR1 LGHNA, CDR2 YNFKEQ. The CDR3 is made up of 16 amino acids. CDR3 sequence: CASSPRGSGGTDEQFF. As DNA, the CDR3 is TGTGCCAGCAGCCCCCGGGGTAGCGGGGGCACAGATGAGCAGTTCTTC.